These 3 T cell receptor beta chains were sequenced from one sample in a study of T cells in Graves' hyperthyroidism and ophthalmopathy. What was amplified from RNA transcripts were TCR beta CDR3 regions. First-round RT-PCR with HTBI primers amplified the TCR CDR3 region. From the multiplex PCR reads, TCRdb called clonotypes with MiXCR, one entry per CDR3 protein. The profile shows 650,000 to 750,000 distinct CDR3 sequences, 12% to 15% of them singletons. Material for sequencing was blood. Receptors originate from a young woman with Graves' hyperthyroidism.

This clonotype was seen only a few times. The chain employs TRBV6-1 and TRBJ2-5, with 15 bases aligning to TRBD2. Germline lookup yields CDR1 MNHNS and CDR2 SASEGT. The CDR3 spans 17 residues. V dropped 5 bases and J dropped 3; count of bases not matched to a gene: 7. The CDR3, as DNA: TGTGCCAGCAGTTATTGGACTAGCGGGAGGGGGAAAGAGACCCAGTACTTC. Translation gives CASSYWTSGRGKETQYF.

The sample holds many counts of this clonotype. This chain links TRBV18 with TRBJ2-7; 8 bases agree with TRBD1. The CDR3 contains 15 residues. Trimming at V came to 3 bases and at J to 2 bases, leaving 6 bases not matched to a gene. CDR1 and CDR2 from the germline V gene are KGHSH and LQKENI. The CDR3 DNA follows: TGTGCCAGCTCACCCGGGACAGGCGAAACCTACGAGCAGTACTTC. Protein product: CASSPGTGETYEQYF.

Points on this clonotype: A much larger clone lies a single base off, so this may be a read error. This chain uses TRBV11-1 with TRBJ1-1; 8 nucleotides agree with TRBD1. The germline gives CDR1 SGHAT, CDR2 FQDESV (reference sequence). This CDR3 is built from 16 residues. The CDR3 coding sequence is TGTGCCGGCAGCTTTATGGGCAGGGGGCGTTCGTCTGAAGCTTTCTTT. This encodes CAGSFMGRGRSSEAFF.